One and the same sample provided the 3 T cell receptor beta chains below, sequenced in a study of T-cell reconstitution after alpha-beta-depleted transplantation in children. TCRbeta library construction was performed incorporating unique molecular identifiers. TCRdb independently ran MiXCR on the PCR reads; one entry per CDR3 protein. This table holds some 500,000 distinct CDR3 sequences, around 19% found once. The sample in question was PBMCs from the stem cell graft donor, obtained from the stem cell graft. The receptors here all came from a human donor who donated a stem cell graft to a child with acute lymphoblastic leukemia.

The V call is TRBV5-1, the J call TRBJ2-7; 8 nucleotides match TRBD1. The V gene end was trimmed by 4 bases and the J gene end by 7 bases; junction bases not matched to a gene: 4. From germline, CDR1 is SGHRS and CDR2 YFSETQ. The CDR3 covers 12 residues. CDR3 in amino acids: CASSPRDREQYF. CDR3 bases: TGCGCCAGCAGCCCCCGGGACAGGGAGCAGTACTTC.

The V call is TRBV7-9, the J call TRBJ2-7; 7 bases are a match to TRBD2. The trim removed 6 bases at V and 3 bases at J, leaving 11 bases unmatched. The CDR3 loop spans 15 amino acids. CDR1 is SEHNR, CDR2 FQNEAQ, per germline (reference sequence). This chain's CDR3 is CASSVNTGTNYEQYF. In DNA form, the CDR3 reads TGTGCCAGCAGTGTAAACACCGGGACTAACTACGAGCAGTACTTC.

This clonotype was seen only a few times. The chain recombines TRBV27 with TRBJ1-6, with D perhaps matching TRBD1 (6 bases). The germline CDR1 and CDR2 sequences are MNHEY and SMNVEV (reference sequence). The CDR3 length is 17 residues. The ends were cut back, 6 bases at V and 7 bases at J, with 22 bases in the middle. Written as DNA, the CDR3 is TGTGCCAGCAGCCCTAACTGGTGGGGGGGCGCGAATTCACCCCTCCACTTT. Translation gives CASSPNWWGGANSPLHF.